The rows below give T cell receptor beta chains drawn from one sample of a study of cytomegalovirus exposure and HLA in healthy donors. Only in-frame clones appear in the TCRdb table, and some are missing; sequencing was by immunoSEQ multiplex PCR. This sample has under 130,000 clones; approximately 16% occur once, and the top ten carry around 0.83%. The source material was PBMCs. All receptors come from a female donor in good health and CMV-seronegative. Both conserved end residues are part of each CDR3. Each record gives: V gene, clone size, J gene, D gene, CDR3 DNA, CDR3 protein. D genes are given only for firm matches. The size of a clone is reported for some rows only, either as once, few or many, or as a class for expanded clones.

>TRBV19|few|TRBJ2-1|-
TGTGCCAGTAGCATACAGGGCGGCTACAATGAGCAGTTCTTC
CASSIQGGYNEQFF
>TRBV5-4|few|TRBJ1-5|TRBD1
TGTGCCAGCAGCAACCCAGACAGGGGAGAAGGGCAGCCCCAGCATTTT
CASSNPDRGEGQPQHF
>TRBV5-1|-|TRBJ2-7|TRBD1
TGCGCCAGCAGCTTGGCAGAGGGACAGGGGGGGTACTACGAGCAGTACTTC
CASSLAEGQGGYYEQYF
>TRBV6-1|few|TRBJ2-7|-
TGTGCCAGCAGTGAAGGGGGCCATAGCTCCTACGAGCAGTACTTC
CASSEGGHSSYEQYF
>TRBV29-1|few|TRBJ1-2|-
TGCAGCGTTGGGCAAAGCGATGAGGGCCTCTATGGCTACACCTTC
CSVGQSDEGLYGYTF
>TRBV30|few|TRBJ1-5|-
TGTGCCTGGAGTCGGGAGGGGGGCAACCAGCCCCAGCATTTT
CAWSREGGNQPQHF
>TRBV6-1|-|TRBJ2-3|TRBD2
TGTGCCAGCAGCGGGACTAGCGTTCGAGATACGCAGTATTTT
CASSGTSVRDTQYF
>TRBV5-1|few|TRBJ1-2|TRBD1
TGCGCCAGCAGCATTCGGACAGGGGACTATGGCTACACCTTC
CASSIRTGDYGYTF
>TRBV25-1|few|TRBJ1-5|-
TGTGCCAGCAGGGAAACAGGGAACAATCAGCCCCAGCATTTT
CASRETGNNQPQHF
>TRBV13|few|TRBJ2-7|-
TGTGCCAGCAGCTTAGGGAGCTCCTACGAGCAGTACTTC
CASSLGSSYEQYF
>TRBV6-1|few|TRBJ2-5|TRBD2
TGTGCCAGCAGGGATAGCGGGAGGGCCGGGGAGACCCAGTACTTC
CASRDSGRAGETQYF
>TRBV27|-|TRBJ2-7|-
TGTGCCAGCAGCAAACTAAAAACGACGATTGAGCAGTACTTC
CASSKLKTTIEQYF
>TRBV5-6|-|TRBJ1-2|-
TGTGCCAGCAGCTTGGAAGAGAGGGAAGATGGCTACACCTTC
CASSLEEREDGYTF
>TRBV25-1|-|TRBJ1-6|-
TGTGCCAGCAGTGAATACACAGTATATAATTCACCCCTCCACTTT
CASSEYTVYNSPLHF
>TRBV5-6|few|TRBJ2-7|-
TGTGCCAGCAGCTTCGGGACACCGTCCTACGAGCAGTACTTC
CASSFGTPSYEQYF
>TRBV5-1|-|TRBJ2-3|-
TGCGCCAGCAGCTTGGCCCCCGGTGCAGATACGCAGTATTTT
CASSLAPGADTQYF
>TRBV5-1|few|TRBJ2-5|TRBD1
TGCGCCAGCAGCAGGGGACAGGGGTACCAAGAGACCCAGTACTTC
CASSRGQGYQETQYF
>TRBV18|few|TRBJ2-7|TRBD2
TGTGCCAGCTCAACGGGACTAGCCCTCTACGAGCAGTACTTC
CASSTGLALYEQYF
>TRBV11-2|-|TRBJ2-3|-
TGTGCCAGCAGCTTAGGATCCAGGATCGGCCAGCCCCAGTATTTT
CASSLGSRIGQPQYF
>TRBV5-1|-|TRBJ2-7|TRBD1
TGCGCCAGCAGCCAGTACTCGACAGGGTGGTCCGAGCAGTACTTC
CASSQYSTGWSEQYF